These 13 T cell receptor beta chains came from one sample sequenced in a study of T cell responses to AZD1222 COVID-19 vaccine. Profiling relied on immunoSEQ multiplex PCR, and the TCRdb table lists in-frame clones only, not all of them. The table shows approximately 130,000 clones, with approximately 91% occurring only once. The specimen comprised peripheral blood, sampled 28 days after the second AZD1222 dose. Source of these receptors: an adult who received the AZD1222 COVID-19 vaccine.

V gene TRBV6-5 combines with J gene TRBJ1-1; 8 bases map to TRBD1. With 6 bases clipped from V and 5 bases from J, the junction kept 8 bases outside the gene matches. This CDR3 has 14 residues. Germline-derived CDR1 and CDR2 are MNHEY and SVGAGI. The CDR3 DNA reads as TGTGCCAGCAGAAACGGACAGGGAGGGACTGAAGCTTTCTTT. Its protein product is CASRNGQGGTEAFF.

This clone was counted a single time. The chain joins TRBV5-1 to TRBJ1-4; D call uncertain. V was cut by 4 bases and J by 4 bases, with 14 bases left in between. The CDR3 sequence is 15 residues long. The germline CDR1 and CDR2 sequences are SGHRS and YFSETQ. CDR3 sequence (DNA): TGCGCCAGCAGCCCCGGATGGCAGTTTAATGAAAAACTGTTTTTT. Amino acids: CASSPGWQFNEKLFF.

The chain's CDR3 is CASSRDRGRVGEKLFF. In DNA form, the CDR3 reads TGTGCCAGCAGCCGGGACAGGGGGCGAGTAGGGGAAAAACTGTTTTTT. The genes are TRBV7-9 and TRBJ1-4; 12 nucleotides match TRBD1. CDR3 size: 16 residues. Germline CDR1 reads SEHNR; CDR2 reads FQNEAQ (reference sequence). Trimming took 5 bases from V and 8 from J; bases not matched to a gene: 9.

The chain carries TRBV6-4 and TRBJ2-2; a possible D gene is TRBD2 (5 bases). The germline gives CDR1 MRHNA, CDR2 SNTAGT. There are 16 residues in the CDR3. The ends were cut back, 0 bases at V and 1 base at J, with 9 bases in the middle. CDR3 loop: CASSDSFGLNTGELFF. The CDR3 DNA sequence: TGTGCCAGCAGTGACTCTTTTGGACTGAACACCGGGGAGCTGTTTTTT.

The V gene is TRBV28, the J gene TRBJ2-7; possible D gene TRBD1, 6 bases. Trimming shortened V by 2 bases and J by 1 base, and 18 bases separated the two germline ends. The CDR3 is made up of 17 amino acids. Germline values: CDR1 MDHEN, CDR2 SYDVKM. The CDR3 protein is CASSLISVGDRSYEQYF. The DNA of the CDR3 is TGTGCCAGCAGTTTAATCTCCGTTGGAGACAGGTCCTACGAGCAGTACTTC. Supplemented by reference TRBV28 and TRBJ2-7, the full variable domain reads DVKVTQSSRYLVKRTGEKVFLECVQDMDHENMFWYRQDPGLGLRLIYFSYDVKMKEKGDIPEGYSVSREKKERFSLILESASTNQTSMYLCASSLISVGDRSYEQYFGPGTRLTVT.

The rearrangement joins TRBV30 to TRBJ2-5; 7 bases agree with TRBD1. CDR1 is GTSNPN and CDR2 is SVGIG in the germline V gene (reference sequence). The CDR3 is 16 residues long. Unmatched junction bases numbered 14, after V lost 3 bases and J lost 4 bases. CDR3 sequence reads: CAWRVPHRGLGETQYF. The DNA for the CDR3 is TGTGCCTGGAGAGTGCCCCATAGGGGGCTCGGAGAGACCCAGTACTTC.

The CDR3 DNA is TGTGCCAGCACCCCCGTGAGGGGGGCCGGGGAGCTGTTTTTT. Translated: CASTPVRGAGELFF. The J gene is TRBJ2-2, the V gene TRBV5-6, with D perhaps matching TRBD1 or TRBD2 (6 bases each). V was pared by 6 bases and J by 6 bases, with 15 bases between. The CDR3 loop spans 14 amino acids. Looked up from germline, CDR1 is SGHDT and CDR2 is YYEEEE.

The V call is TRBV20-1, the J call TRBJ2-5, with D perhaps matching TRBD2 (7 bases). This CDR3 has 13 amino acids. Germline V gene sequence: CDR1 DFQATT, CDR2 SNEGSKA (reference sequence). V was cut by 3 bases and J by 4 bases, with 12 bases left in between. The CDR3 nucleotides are TGCAGTGCTAGTAGGGGGGGGTTAGAGACCCAGTACTTC. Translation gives CSASRGGLETQYF.

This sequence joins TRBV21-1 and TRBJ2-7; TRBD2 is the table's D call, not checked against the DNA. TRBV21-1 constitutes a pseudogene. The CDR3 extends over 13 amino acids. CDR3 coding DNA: TGTGCCAGCAGCGTCGGGAACCCCTACGAGCAGTACTTC. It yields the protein CASSVGNPYEQYF.

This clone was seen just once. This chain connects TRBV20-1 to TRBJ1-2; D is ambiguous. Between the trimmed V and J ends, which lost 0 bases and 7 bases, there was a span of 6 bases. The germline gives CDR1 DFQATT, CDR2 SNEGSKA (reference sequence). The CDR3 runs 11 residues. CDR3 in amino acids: CSARDPRGYTF. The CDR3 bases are TGCAGTGCTAGAGATCCGCGTGGCTACACCTTC.

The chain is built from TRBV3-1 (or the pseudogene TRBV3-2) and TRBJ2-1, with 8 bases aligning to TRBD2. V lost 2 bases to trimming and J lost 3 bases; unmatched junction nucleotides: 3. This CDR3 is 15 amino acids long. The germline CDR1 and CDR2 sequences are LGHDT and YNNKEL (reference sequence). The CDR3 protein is CASSQKRELYNEQFF. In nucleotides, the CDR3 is TGTGCCAGCAGCCAAAAGCGGGAGCTCTACAATGAGCAGTTCTTC.

The CDR3 loop is CASSEIRFLFPNEQFF. For the CDR3, the DNA is TGTGCCAGCAGTGAAATTCGGTTCCTTTTTCCAAATGAGCAGTTCTTC. The V call is TRBV6-1, the J call TRBJ2-1; D remains ambiguous. CDR1 is MNHNS and CDR2 is SASEGT in the germline V gene. With 2 bases removed from V and 7 bases from J, the gap between germline ends came to 18 bases. This CDR3 has 16 amino acids.

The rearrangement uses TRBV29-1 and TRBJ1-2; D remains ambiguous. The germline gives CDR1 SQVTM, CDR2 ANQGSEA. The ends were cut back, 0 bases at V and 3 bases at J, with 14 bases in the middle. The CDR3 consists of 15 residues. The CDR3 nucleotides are TGCAGCGTTGAAGATAGTAAGTGGCTGGACTATGGCTACACCTTC. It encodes CSVEDSKWLDYGYTF.